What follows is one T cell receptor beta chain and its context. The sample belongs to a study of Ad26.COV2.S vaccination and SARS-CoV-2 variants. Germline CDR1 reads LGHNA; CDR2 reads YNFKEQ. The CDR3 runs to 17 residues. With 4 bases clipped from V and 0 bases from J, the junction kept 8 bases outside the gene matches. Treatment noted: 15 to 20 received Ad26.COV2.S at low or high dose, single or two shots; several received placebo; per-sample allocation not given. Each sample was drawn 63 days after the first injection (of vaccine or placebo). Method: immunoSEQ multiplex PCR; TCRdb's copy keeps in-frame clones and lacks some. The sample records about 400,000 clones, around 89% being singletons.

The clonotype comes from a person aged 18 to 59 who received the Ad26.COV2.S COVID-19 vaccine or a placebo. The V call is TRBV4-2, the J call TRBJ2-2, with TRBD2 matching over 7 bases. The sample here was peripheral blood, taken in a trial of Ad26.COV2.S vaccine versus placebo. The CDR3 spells CASSLRGGRANTGELFF. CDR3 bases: TGTGCCAGCAGCCTCCGCGGTGGGAGGGCGAACACCGGGGAGCTGTTTTTT.